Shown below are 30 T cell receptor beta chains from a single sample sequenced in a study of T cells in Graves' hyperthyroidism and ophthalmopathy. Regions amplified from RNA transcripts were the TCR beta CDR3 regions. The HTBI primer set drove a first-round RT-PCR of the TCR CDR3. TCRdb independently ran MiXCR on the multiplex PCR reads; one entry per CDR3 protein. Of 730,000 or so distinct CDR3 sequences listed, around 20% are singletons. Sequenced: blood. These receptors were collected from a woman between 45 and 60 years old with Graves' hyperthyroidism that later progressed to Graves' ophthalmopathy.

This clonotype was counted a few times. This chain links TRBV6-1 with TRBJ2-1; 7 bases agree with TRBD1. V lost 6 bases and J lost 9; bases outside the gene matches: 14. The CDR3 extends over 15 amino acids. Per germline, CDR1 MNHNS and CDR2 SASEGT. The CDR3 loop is CASSPARDRASEQFF. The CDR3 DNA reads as TGTGCCAGCAGCCCCGCCCGCGACAGGGCCAGTGAGCAGTTCTTC.

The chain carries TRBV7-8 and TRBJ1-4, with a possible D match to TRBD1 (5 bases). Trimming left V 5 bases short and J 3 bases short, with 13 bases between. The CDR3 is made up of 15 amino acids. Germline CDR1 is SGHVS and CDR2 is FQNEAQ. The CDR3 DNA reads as TGTGCCAGCAGCACCTTCTGGGGCGCTAATGAAAAACTGTTTTTT. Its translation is CASSTFWGANEKLFF.

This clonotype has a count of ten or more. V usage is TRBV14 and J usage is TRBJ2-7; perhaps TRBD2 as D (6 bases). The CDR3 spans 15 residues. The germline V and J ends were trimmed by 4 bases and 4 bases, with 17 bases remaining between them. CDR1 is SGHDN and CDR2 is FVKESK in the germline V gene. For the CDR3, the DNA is TGTGCCAGCAGCCCGGGACTCTCGGAAGGATACGAGCAGTACTTC. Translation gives CASSPGLSEGYEQYF.

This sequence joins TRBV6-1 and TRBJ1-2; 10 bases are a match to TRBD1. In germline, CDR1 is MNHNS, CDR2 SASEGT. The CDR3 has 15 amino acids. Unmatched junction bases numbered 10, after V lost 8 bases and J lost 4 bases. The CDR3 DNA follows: TGTGCCAGCTACCTCGCGGGACAGGGGAGCTATGGCTACACCTTC. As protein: CASYLAGQGSYGYTF.

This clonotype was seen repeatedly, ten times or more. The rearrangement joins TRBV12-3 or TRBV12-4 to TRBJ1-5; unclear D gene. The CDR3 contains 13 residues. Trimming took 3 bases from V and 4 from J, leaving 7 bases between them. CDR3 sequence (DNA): TGTGCCAGCAGTTTCCCTGAGAATCAGCCCCAGCATTTT. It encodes CASSFPENQPQHF.

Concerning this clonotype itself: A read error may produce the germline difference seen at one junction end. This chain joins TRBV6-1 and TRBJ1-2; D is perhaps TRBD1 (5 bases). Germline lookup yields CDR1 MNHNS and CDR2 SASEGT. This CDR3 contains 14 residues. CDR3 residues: CATKGLWTALGCTF. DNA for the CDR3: TGTGCCACCAAGGGACTATGGACCGCCCTCGGCTGCACCTTC.

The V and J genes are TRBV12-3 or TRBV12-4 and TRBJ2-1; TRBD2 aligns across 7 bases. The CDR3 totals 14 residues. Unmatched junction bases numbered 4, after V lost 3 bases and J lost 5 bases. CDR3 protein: CASSFGGTHNEQFF. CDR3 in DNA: TGTGCCAGCAGTTTCGGGGGGACCCACAATGAGCAGTTCTTC.

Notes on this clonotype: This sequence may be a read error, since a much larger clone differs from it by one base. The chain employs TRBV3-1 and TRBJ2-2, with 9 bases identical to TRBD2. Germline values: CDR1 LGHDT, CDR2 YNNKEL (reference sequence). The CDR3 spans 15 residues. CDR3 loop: CASNPGTSNTGELSF. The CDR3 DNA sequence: TGTGCCAGCAACCCCGGGACTAGCAACACCGGGGAGCTGTCTTTT.

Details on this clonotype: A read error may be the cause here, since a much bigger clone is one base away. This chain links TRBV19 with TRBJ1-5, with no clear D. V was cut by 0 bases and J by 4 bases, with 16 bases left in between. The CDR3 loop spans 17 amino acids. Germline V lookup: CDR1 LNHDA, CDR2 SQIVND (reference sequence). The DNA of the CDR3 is TGTGCCAGTAGTATAGATCTTGTCGCCCGGTATAATCAGCCCCAGCATTTT. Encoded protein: CASSIDLVARYNQPQHF.

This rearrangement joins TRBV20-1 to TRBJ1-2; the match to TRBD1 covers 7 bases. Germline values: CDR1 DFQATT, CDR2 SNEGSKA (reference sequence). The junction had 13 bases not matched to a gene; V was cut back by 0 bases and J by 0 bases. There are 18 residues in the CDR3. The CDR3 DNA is TGCAGTGCTAGAGATCCACAAAACCCCAGGGGGTCTAACTATGGCTACACCTTC. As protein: CSARDPQNPRGSNYGYTF.

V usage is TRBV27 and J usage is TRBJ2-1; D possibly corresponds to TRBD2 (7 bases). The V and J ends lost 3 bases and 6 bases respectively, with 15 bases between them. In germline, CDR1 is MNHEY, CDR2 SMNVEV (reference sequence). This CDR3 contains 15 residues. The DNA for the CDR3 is TGTGCCAGCAGTTTTTTGGAGGGGGAGGGCAATGAGCAGTTCTTC. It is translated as CASSFLEGEGNEQFF.

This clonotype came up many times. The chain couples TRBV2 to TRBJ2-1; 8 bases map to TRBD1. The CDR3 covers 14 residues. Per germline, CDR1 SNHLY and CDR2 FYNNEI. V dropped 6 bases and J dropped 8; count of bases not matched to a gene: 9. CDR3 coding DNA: TGTGCCAGCAGAATACAGGGGGATATTCATGAGCAGTTCTTC. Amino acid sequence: CASRIQGDIHEQFF.

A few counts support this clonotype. DNA for the CDR3: TGCAGTGCTACAGACTCCTCGCGAGGGCCCAATGAGCAGTTCTTC. This translates into CSATDSSRGPNEQFF. This chain uses TRBV20-1 with TRBJ2-1; weak D call: TRBD2 (5 bases). Trimming cost V 4 bases and J 6 bases, with 19 bases left between them. This CDR3 is built from 15 residues. Germline V gene lookup returns CDR1 DFQATT and CDR2 SNEGSKA (reference sequence).

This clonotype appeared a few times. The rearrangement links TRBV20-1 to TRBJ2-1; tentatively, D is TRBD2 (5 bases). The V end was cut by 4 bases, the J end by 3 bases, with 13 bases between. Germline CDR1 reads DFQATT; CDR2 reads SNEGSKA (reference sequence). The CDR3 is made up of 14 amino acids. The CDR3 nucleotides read TGCAGTGCTACTCGGGGTTCGGACTACAATGAGCAGTTCTTC. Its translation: CSATRGSDYNEQFF.

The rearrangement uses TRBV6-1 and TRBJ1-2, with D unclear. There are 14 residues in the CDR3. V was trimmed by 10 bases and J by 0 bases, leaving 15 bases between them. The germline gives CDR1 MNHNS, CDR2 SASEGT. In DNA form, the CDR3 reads TGTGCCAACCAACCTTCCGGGACTAACTATGGCTACACCTTC. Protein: CANQPSGTNYGYTF.

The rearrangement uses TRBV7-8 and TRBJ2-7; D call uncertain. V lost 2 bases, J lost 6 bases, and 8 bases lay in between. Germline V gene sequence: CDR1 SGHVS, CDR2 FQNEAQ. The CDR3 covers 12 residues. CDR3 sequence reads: CASSLRAGEQYF. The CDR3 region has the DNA TGTGCCAGCAGCTTAAGAGCTGGCGAGCAGTACTTC.

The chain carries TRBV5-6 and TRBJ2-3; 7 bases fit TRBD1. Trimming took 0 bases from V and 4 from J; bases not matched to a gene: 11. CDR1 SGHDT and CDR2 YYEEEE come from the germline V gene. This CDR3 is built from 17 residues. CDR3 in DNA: TGTGCCAGCAGCTTGGAAGGGGGCACACCCAGGGCAGATACGCAGTATTTT. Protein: CASSLEGGTPRADTQYF. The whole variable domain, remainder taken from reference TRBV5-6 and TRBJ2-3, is DAGVTQSPTHLIKTRGQQVTLRCSPKSGHDTVSWYQQALGQGPQFIFQYYEEEERQRGNFPDRFSGHQFPNYSSELNVNALLLGDSALYLCASSLEGGTPRADTQYFGPGTRLTVL.

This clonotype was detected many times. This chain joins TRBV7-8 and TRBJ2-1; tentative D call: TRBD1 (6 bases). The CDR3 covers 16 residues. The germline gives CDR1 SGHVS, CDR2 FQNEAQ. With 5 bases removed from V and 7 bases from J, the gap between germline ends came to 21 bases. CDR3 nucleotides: TGTGCCAGCAGCCTGGACCGGGACACCCCTTTAAATGAGCAGTTCTTC. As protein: CASSLDRDTPLNEQFF.

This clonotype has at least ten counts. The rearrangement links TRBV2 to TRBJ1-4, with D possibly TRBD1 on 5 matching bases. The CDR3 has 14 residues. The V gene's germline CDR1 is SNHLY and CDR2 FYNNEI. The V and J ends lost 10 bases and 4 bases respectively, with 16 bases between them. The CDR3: CATDPGTGNEKLFF. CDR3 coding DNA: TGTGCCACCGACCCCGGGACGGGTAATGAAAAACTGTTTTTT.

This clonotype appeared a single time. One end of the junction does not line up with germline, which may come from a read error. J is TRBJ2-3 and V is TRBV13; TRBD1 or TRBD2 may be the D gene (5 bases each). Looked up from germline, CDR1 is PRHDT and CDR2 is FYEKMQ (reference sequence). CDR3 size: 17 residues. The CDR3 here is CASSSSAPGTHTDTQYF. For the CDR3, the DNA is TGCGCCAGCAGCTCCTCTGCCCCCGGGACCCACACAGATACGCAGTATTTT.

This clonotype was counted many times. In DNA form, the CDR3 reads TGTGCCAGCAGTCGCGACAGAACACCCTATCTGGGGAGCTATGGCTACACCTTC. Its protein is CASSRDRTPYLGSYGYTF. This rearrangement joins TRBV6-1 to TRBJ1-2; TRBD1 is a possible D gene (5 bases). Trimming left V 5 bases short and J 4 bases short, with 26 bases between. Germline V CDR1 and CDR2: MNHNS, SASEGT. CDR3 length: 18 amino acids.

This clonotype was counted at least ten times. The CDR3 loop is CSVEDAGEAFF. The CDR3 DNA follows: TGCAGCGTCGAGGATGCTGGTGAAGCTTTCTTT. The V and J genes are TRBV29-1 and TRBJ1-1; D unclear. Germline V CDR1 and CDR2: SQVTM, ANQGSEA. Trimming left V 6 bases short and J 7 bases short, with 12 bases between. The CDR3 runs 11 residues.

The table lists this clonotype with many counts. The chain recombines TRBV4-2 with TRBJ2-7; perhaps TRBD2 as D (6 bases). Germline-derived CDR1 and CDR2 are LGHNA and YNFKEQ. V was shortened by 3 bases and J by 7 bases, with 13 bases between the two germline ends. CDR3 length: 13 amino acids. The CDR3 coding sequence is TGTGCCAGCAGCCACCCCGGTGGAGGGGAGCAGTACTTC. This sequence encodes CASSHPGGGEQYF.

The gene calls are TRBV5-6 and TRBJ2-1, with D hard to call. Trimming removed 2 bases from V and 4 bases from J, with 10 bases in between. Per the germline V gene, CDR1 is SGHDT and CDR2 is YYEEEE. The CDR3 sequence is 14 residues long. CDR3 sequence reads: CASSFRVLYNEQFF. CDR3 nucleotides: TGTGCCAGCAGCTTCCGGGTTTTATACAATGAGCAGTTCTTC.

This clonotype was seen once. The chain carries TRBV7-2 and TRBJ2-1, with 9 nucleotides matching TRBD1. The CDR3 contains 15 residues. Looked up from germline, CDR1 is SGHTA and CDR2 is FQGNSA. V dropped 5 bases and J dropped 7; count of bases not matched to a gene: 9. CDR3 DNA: TGTGCCAGCAGCCCCACCGGACAGGGGATGAATGAGCAGTTCTTC. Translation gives CASSPTGQGMNEQFF.

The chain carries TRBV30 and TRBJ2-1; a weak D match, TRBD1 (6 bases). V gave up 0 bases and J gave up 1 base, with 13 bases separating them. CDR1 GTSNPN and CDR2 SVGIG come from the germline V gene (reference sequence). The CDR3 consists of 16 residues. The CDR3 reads CAWSVLTGHSYNEQFF. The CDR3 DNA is TGTGCCTGGAGTGTACTAACAGGGCATTCCTACAATGAGCAGTTCTTC. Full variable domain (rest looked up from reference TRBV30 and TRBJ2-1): SQTIHQWPATLVQPVGSPLSLECTVEGTSNPNLYWYRQAAGRGLQLLFYSVGIGQISSEVPQNLSASRPQDRQFILSSKKLLLSDSGFYLCAWSVLTGHSYNEQFFGPGTRLTVL.

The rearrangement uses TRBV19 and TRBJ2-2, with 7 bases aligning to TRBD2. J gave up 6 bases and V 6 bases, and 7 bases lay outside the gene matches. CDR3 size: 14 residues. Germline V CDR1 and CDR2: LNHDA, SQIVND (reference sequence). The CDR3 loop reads CASRPGLRSGELFF. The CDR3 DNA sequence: TGTGCCAGTAGACCGGGACTAAGGTCCGGGGAGCTGTTTTTT.

The CDR3 sequence: CASSLTGDYEQYF. CDR3 nucleotides: TGTGCCAGCAGCTTGACAGGGGACTACGAGCAGTACTTC. V and J are TRBV7-9 and TRBJ2-7, with TRBD1 identical over 8 bases. Germline loops: CDR1 SEHNR, CDR2 FQNEAQ (reference sequence). Trimming cost V 3 bases and J 3 bases; bases outside gene matches: 1. The CDR3 extends over 13 amino acids.

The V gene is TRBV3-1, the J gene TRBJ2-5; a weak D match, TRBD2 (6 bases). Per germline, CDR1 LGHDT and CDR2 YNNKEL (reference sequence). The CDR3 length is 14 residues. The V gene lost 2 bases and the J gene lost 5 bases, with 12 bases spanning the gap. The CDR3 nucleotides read TGTGCCAGCAGCCAAAGTGAGGGAGGCGAGACCCAGTACTTC. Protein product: CASSQSEGGETQYF.

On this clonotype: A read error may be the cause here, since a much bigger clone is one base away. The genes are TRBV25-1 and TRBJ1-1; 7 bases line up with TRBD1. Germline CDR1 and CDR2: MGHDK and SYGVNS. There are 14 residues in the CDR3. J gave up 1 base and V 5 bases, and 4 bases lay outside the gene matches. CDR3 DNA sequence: TGTGCCAGCAGTATGGACAGGCCGAACACTGAAGCTTTCTTT. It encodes CASSMDRPNTEAFF.